These 6 T cell receptor beta chains originate from one sample sequenced in a study of blood T cells in healthy people across ages. A second PCR, run for roughly 7 to 11 cycles, used a sample-barcoded 5' primer plus a J-beta primer mix. TCRdb used MiXCR to reprocess the 5' RACE reads, holding one entry per CDR3 protein. Among 1 million or so distinct CDR3 sequences listed, roughly 45% were seen once. Sequencing was carried out using blood. The receptors were gathered from a woman aged 55-70 years in good health.

V usage is TRBV7-9 and J usage is TRBJ2-7, with no clear D. The germline CDR1 and CDR2 sequences are SEHNR and FQNEAQ (reference sequence). V lost 4 bases and J 2 bases, leaving 15 bases between the germline ends. The CDR3 runs 15 residues. CDR3 nucleotide sequence: TGTGCCAGCAGCTCTCCTCCCTTAGGGCCCTACGAGCAGTACTTC. Its translation is CASSSPPLGPYEQYF.

This clonotype showed up just a few times. The rearrangement uses TRBV20-1 and TRBJ2-7; the D gene could be TRBD1 or TRBD2 (5 bases each). This CDR3 spans 14 amino acids. From germline, CDR1 is DFQATT and CDR2 SNEGSKA (reference sequence). V lost 4 bases and J lost 1, with 14 bases in between. CDR3 loop: CSATGYGGSYEQYF. CDR3 bases: TGCAGTGCTACGGGCTATGGGGGATCCTACGAGCAGTACTTC.

Many counts were recorded for this clonotype. The chain links TRBV7-9 to TRBJ2-1; 9 bases agree with TRBD2. V gave up 11 bases and J gave up 7 bases; unmatched junction bases: 12. Germline CDR1 reads SEHNR; CDR2 reads FQNEAQ (reference sequence). The CDR3 spans 14 residues. The CDR3 sequence: CAGKASGRRNEQFF. As DNA, the CDR3 is TGTGCCGGCAAGGCGAGCGGGAGGAGGAATGAGCAGTTCTTC.

Of note for this clonotype: At one boundary the junction diverges from the germline segment, which might be a read error. The chain links TRBV5-1 to TRBJ2-4; 10 bases map to TRBD1. The CDR3 totals 19 residues. Per germline, CDR1 SGHRS and CDR2 YFSETQ. The CDR3 DNA is TGCGCCAGCAGCTTGGTGGGGACAGGGGACTTTCGAGCCAAAAACATTCGGTACTTC. It translates to CASSLVGTGDFRAKNIRYF.

The V and J genes are TRBV4-1 and TRBJ2-7; 10 positions agree with TRBD2. J gave up 2 bases and V 4 bases, and 5 bases lay outside the gene matches. Germline-derived CDR1 and CDR2 are MGHRA and YSYEKL. The CDR3 consists of 15 residues. The CDR3 is CASSRLAGDAYEQYF. CDR3 DNA: TGCGCCAGCAGCCGGCTAGCGGGAGATGCCTACGAGCAGTACTTC.

In this sample, this clonotype turned up once. It may be a read error: a sequence one base away is much more abundant. V is TRBV4-1 and J is TRBJ2-5; D gene unclear. The J call may be in error: the DNA end matches TRBJ2-1 better. Germline V lookup: CDR1 MGHRA, CDR2 YSYEKL. CDR3 size: 14 residues. This CDR3 reads CASSQYRFQETQFF. CDR3 nucleotides: TGCGCCAGCAGCCAATATCGTTTCCAAGAGACCCAGTTCTTC.